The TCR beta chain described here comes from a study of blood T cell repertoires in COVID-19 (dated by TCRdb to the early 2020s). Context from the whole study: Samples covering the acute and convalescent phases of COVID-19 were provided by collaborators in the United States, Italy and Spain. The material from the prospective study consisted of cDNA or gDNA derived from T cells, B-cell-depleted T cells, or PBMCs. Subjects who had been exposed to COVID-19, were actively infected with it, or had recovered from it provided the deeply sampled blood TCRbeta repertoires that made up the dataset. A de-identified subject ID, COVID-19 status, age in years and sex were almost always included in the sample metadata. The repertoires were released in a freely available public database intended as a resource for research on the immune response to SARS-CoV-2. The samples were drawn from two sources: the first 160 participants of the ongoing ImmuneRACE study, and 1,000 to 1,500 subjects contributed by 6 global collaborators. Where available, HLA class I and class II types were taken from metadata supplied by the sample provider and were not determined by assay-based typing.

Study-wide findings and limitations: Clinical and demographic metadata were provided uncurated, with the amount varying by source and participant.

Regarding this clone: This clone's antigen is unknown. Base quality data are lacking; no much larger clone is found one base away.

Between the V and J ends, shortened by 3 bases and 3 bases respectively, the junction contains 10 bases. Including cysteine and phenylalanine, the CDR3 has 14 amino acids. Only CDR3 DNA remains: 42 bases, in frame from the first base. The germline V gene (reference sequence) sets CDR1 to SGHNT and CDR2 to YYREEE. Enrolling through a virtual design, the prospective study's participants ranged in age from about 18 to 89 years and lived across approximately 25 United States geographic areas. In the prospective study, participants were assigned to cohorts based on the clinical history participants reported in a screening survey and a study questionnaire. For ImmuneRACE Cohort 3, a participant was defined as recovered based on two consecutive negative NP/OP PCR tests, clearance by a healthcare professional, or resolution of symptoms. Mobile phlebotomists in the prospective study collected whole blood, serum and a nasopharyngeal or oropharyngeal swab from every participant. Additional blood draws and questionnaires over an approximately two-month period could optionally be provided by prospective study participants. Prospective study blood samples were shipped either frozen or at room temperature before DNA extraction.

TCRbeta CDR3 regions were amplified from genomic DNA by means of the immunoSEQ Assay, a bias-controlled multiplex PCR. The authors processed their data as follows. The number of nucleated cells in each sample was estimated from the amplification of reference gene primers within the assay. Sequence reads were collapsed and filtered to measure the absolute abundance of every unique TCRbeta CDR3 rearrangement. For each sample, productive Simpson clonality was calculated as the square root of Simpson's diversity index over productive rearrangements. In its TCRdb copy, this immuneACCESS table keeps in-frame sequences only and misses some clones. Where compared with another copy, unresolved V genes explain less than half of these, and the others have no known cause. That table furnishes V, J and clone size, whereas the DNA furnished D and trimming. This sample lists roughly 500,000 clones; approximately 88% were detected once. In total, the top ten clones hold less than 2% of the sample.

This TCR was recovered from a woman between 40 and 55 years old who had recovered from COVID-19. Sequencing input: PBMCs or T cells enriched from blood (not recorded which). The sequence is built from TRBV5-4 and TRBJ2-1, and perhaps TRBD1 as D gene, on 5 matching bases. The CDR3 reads CASSSVDNYNEQFF. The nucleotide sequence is TGTGCCAGCAGCTCGGTGGACAACTACAATGAGCAGTTCTTC.